What follows is one TCR beta chain and its context. As processed by the authors: How many nucleated cells were present was estimated from reference gene primer amplification. This table comes from immunoSEQ multiplex PCR, and its TCRdb copy is limited to in-frame clones, with some not included. V and J calls and clone size come straight from that table; D and trimming were deduced from the DNA. The sample includes over 250,000 clones, 90% to 95% of them seen just once. This specimen comes from a study of blood T cell repertoires in COVID-19. CDR1 is KGHDR and CDR2 is SFDVKD in the germline V gene. CDR3 length equals 14 residues. V shed 8 bases, J shed 4 bases, and the junction held 8 bases outside the gene matches.

Sample: peripheral blood. The sequence derives from a woman under 40 with COVID-19, enrolled during active disease. The chain recombines TRBV24-1 with TRBJ1-2, with TRBD1 matching over 8 bases. The CDR3 spells CATIAGGLIYGYTF. CDR3 nucleotide sequence: TGTGCCACCATTGCAGGGGGCTTGATCTATGGCTACACCTTC.